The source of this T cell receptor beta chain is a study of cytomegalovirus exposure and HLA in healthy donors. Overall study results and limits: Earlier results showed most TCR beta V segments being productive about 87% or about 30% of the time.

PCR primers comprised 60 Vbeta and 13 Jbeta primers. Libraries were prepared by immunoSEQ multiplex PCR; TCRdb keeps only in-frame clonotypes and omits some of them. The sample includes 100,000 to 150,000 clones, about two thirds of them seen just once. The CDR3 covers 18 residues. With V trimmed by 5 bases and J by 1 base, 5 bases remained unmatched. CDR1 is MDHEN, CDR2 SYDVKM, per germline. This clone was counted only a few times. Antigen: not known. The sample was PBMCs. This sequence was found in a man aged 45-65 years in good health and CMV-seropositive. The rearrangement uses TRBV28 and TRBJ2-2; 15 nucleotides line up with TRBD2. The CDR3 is CASSPRTSGRGNTGELFF. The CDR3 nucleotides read TGTGCCAGCAGTCCCCGGACTAGCGGGAGGGGGAACACCGGGGAGCTGTTTTTT.